This T cell receptor beta chain was profiled in a study of blood T cell repertoires in COVID-19. Study details: There were acute and convalescent COVID-19 samples, and they came from the United States, Italy and Spain. T cells, B-cell-depleted T cells, or PBMCs provided the cDNA or gDNA that served as material.

V lost 3 bases, J lost 4 bases, and 18 bases lay in between. Germline values: CDR1 SGHVS, CDR2 FQNEAQ. The CDR3 spans 16 residues. Per the original data handling: The assay estimated nucleated cells by amplifying reference gene primers. TCRdb's table, derived via immunoSEQ multiplex PCR, lists solely in-frame clones and lacks some. D and trimming were read from the DNA, whereas the V and J calls and clone size are those reported in that table. This sample has some 400,000 clones, with more than 75% found just once. The TCR comes from a human donor with acute or convalescent COVID-19. The donor label of this sample is uncertain. Sequencing used peripheral blood. This chain links TRBV7-8 with TRBJ1-1; no definite D call. CDR3: CASSFLATGYFTEAFF. The CDR3 nucleotides read TGTGCCAGCAGCTTCCTTGCCACCGGGTATTTCACTGAAGCTTTCTTT.